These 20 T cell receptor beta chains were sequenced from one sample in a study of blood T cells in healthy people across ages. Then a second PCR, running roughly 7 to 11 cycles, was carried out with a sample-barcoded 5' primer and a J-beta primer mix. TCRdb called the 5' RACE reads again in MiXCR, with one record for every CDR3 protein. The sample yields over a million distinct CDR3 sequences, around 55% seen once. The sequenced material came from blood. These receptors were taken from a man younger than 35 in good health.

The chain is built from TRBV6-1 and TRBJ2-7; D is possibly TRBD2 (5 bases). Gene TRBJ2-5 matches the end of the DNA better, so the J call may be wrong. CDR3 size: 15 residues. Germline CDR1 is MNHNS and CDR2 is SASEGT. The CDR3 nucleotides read TGTGCCAGCAGTGAAAGCCTAGCAGCATGGGAGACCCAGTACTTC. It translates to CASSESLAAWETQYF.

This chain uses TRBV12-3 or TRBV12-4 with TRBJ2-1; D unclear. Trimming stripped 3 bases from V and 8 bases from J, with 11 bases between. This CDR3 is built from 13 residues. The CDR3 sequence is CASSFGRFDEQFF. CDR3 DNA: TGTGCCAGCAGTTTTGGCCGGTTTGATGAGCAGTTCTTC.

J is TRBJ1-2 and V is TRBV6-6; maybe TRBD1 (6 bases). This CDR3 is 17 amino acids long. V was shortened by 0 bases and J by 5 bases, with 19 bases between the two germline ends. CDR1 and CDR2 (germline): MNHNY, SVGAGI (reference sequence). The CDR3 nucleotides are TGTGCCAGCAGTTACTCAAGGGGGTTCCCTCTTGGGTATGGCTACACCTTC. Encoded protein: CASSYSRGFPLGYGYTF.

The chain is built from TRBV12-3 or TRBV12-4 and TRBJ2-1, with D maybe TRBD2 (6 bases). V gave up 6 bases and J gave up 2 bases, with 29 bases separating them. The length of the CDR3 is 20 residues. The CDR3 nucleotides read TGTGCCAGCAGGACCGGCGGGGTCGTGGCCGGCGAAAAACCCTACAATGAGCAGTTCTTC. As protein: CASRTGGVVAGEKPYNEQFF.

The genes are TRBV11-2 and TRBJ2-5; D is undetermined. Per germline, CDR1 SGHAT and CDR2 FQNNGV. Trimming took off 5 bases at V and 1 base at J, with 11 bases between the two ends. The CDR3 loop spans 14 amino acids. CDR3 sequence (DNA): TGTGCCAGCAGCCAATCGACGGTCCAAGAGACCCAGTACTTC. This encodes CASSQSTVQETQYF.

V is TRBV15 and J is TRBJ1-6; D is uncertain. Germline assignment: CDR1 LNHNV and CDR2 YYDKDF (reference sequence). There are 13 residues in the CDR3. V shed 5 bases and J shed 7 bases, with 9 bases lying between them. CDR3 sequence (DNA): TGTGCCACCAGCGGAATTGAAAATTCACCCCTCCACTTT. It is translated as CATSGIENSPLHF.

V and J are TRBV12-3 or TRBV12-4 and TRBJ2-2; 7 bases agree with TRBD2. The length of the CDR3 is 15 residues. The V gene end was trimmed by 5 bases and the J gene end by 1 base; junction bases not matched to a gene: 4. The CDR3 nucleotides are TGTGCCAGCAGTCAAAGCGGGGTGAACACCGGGGAGCTGTTTTTT. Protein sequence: CASSQSGVNTGELFF.

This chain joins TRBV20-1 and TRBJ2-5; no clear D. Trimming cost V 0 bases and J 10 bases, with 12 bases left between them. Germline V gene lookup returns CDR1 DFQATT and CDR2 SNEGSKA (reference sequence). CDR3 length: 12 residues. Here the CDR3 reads CSARDLGQDQYF. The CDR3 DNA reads TGCAGTGCTAGAGATCTTGGGCAGGACCAGTACTTC.

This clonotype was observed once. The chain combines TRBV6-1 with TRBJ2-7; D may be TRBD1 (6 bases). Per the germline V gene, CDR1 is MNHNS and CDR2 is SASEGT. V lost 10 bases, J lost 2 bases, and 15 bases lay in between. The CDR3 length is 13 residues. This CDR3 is CATSSGTPYEQYF. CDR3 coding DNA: TGTGCCACATCTTCCGGGACACCCTACGAGCAGTACTTC.

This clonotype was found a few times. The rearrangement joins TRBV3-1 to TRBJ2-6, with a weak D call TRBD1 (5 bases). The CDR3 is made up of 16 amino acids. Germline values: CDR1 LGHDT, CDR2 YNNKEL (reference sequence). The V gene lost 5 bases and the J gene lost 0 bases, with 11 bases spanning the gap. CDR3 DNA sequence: TGTGCCAGCAGCACAGGTCCCAACTCTGGGGCCAACGTCCTGACTTTC. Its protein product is CASSTGPNSGANVLTF.

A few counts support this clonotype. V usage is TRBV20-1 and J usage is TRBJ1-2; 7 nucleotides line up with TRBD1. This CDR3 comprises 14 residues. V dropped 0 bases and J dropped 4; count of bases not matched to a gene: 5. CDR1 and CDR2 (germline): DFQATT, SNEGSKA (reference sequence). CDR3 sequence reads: CSARDPGQFYGYTF. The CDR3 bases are TGCAGTGCTAGAGATCCGGGACAGTTCTATGGCTACACCTTC.

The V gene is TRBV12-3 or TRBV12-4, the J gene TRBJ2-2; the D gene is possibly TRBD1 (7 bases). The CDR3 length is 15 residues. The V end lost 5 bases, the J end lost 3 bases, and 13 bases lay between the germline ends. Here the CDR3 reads CASSPQGEDTGELFF. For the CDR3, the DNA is TGTGCCAGCAGTCCCCAGGGGGAGGACACCGGGGAGCTGTTTTTT.

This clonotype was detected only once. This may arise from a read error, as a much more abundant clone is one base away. This CDR3 is CASTQSGQGAGEQFF. For the CDR3, the DNA is TGTGCCAGCACCCAGTCGGGACAGGGGGCAGGTGAGCAGTTCTTC. The rearrangement joins TRBV28 to TRBJ2-1; 12 bases fit TRBD1. This CDR3 comprises 15 residues. Germline V gene lookup returns CDR1 MDHEN and CDR2 SYDVKM. V shed 7 bases and J 9 bases; nucleotides not matched to a gene: 10.

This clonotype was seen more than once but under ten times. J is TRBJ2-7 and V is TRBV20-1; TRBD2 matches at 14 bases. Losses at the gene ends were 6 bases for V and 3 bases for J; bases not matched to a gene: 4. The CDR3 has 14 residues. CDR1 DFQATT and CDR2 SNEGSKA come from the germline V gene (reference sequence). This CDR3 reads CSALGTSGGYEQYF. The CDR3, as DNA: TGCAGTGCCCTTGGGACTAGCGGGGGCTACGAGCAGTACTTC.

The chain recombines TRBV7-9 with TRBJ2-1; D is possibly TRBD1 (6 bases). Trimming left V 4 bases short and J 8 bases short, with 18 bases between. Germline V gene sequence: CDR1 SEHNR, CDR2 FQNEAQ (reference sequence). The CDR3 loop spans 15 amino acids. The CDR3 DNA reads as TGTGCCAGCAGCTCCGGGTGGGGCAGGGGAGATGAGCAGTTCTTC. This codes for CASSSGWGRGDEQFF. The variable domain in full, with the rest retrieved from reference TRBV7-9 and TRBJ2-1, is DTGVSQNPRHKITKRGQNVTFRCDPISEHNRLYWYRQTLGQGPEFLTYFQNEAQLEKSRLLSDRFSAERPKGSFSTLEIQRTEQGDSAMYLCASSSGWGRGDEQFFGPGTRLTVL.

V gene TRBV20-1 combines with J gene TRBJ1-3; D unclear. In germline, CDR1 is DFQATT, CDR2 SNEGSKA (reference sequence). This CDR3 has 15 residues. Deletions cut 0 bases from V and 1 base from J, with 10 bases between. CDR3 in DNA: TGCAGTGCTAGAGATCCCACGGTATCTGGAAACACCATATATTTT. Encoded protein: CSARDPTVSGNTIYF.

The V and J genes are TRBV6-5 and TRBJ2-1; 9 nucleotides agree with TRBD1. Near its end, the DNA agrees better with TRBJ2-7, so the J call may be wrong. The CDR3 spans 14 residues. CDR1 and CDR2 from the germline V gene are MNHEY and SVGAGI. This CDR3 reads CASSRDRVYNEQYF. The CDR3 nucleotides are TGTGCCAGCAGCCGGGACAGGGTGTACAATGAGCAGTACTTC.

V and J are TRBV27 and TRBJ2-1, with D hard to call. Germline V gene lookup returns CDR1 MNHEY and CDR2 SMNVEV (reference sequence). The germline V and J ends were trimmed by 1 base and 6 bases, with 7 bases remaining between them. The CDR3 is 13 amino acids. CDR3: CASSLLEVNEQFF. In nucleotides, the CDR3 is TGTGCCAGCAGTTTATTAGAGGTCAATGAGCAGTTCTTC.

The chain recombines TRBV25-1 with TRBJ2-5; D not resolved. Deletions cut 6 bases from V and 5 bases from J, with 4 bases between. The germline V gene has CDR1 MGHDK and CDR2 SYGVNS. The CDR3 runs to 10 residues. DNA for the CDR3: TGTGCCAGCAGAGACGAGACCCAGTACTTC. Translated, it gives CASRDETQYF.

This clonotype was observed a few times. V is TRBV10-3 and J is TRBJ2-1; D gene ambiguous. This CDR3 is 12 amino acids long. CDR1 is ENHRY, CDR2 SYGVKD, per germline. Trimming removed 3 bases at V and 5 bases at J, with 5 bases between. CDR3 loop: CAISERDNEQFF. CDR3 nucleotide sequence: TGTGCCATCAGTGAAAGGGACAATGAGCAGTTCTTC.